These T cell receptor beta chains were read from a single sample in a study of cytotoxic CD8 clonotypes in ibrutinib-treated CLL. Sequencing used immunoSEQ multiplex PCR; TCRdb keeps in-frame clones, though not all of them. Found here are about 160,000 clones, 84% of them singletons; the top ten hold 3.5% to 5.5%. Sequences were derived from PBMCs, sampled after 24 months of ibrutinib treatment. The receptor source for this set is a human donor with chronic lymphocytic leukemia. CDR3s include the opening cysteine and the closing phenylalanine or tryptophan. A D gene is named only where the DNA matches it firmly. Size values are once, few and many counts, or a class for expanded clones, and some rows have none.

j_gene	d_gene	abundance	v_gene	CDR3aa	CDR3nt
TRBJ1-4	-	-	TRBV18	CASSTQGGEKLFF	TGTGCCAGCTCGACACAGGGAGGAGAAAAACTGTTTTTT
TRBJ2-3	TRBD2	-	TRBV5-1	CASSLSSGPQYF	TGCGCCAGCAGCCTATCTAGCGGCCCGCAGTATTTT
TRBJ2-3	-	-	TRBV7-9	CASSLARVKDTQYF	TGTGCCAGCAGCTTAGCCAGGGTAAAAGATACGCAGTATTTT
TRBJ2-4	-	-	TRBV5-1	CASSPGAGAQNIQYF	TGCGCCAGCAGCCCTGGGGCAGGCGCCCAAAACATTCAGTACTTC
TRBJ2-5	-	-	TRBV11-2	CASSPRYSRRSQETQYF	TGTGCCAGCAGCCCCCGTTACTCGCGGCGATCCCAAGAGACCCAGTACTTC
TRBJ2-7	-	-	TRBV6-6	CASSLLTGPLYF	TGTGCCAGCAGCCTCCTCACGGGACCTCTATACTTC
TRBJ1-1	-	-	TRBV11-2	CASSLVTGRRTEAFF	TGTGCCAGCAGCTTAGTCACAGGGCGTAGGACTGAAGCTTTCTTT
TRBJ1-1	TRBD1	-	TRBV9	CASSAESGTGYDEAFF	TGTGCCAGCAGCGCCGAGTCCGGGACAGGGTATGATGAAGCTTTCTTT
TRBJ2-6	TRBD1	-	TRBV4-2	CASSPLSRDSTGANVLTF	TGTGCCAGCAGCCCCTTGTCCCGGGACAGTACTGGGGCCAACGTCCTGACTTTC
TRBJ2-1	-	-	TRBV7-9	CASSLGAGSGEQFF	TGTGCCAGCAGCTTAGGGGCAGGGAGCGGTGAGCAGTTCTTC
TRBJ1-1	TRBD1	-	TRBV6-5	CASSYIWRGRDAAFF	TGTGCCAGCAGTTACATCTGGAGGGGGCGAGATGCTGCTTTCTTT
TRBJ2-7	-	few	TRBV6-6	CASSYSDGSSYEQYF	TGTGCCAGCAGTTACTCTGACGGGAGCTCCTACGAGCAGTACTTC
TRBJ1-2	-	-	TRBV11-2	CASSLGGGMANYGYTF	TGTGCCAGCAGCTTAGGAGGGGGTATGGCTAACTATGGCTACACCTTC
TRBJ2-5	TRBD1	few	TRBV5-1	CASSPRDRGQETQYF	TGCGCCAGCAGCCCCCGGGACAGGGGGCAAGAGACCCAGTACTTC
TRBJ2-7	TRBD2	-	TRBV30	CAWSVQLLAGVYEQYF	TGTGCCTGGAGTGTACAGTTGCTAGCGGGAGTCTACGAGCAGTACTTC
TRBJ1-1	-	-	TRBV7-7	CASSATPNTEAFF	TGTGCCAGCAGCGCGACACCGAACACTGAAGCTTTCTTT
TRBJ1-1	-	-	TRBV7-9	CASGRGGSTEAFF	TGTGCCAGCGGGAGGGGGGGTAGCACTGAAGCTTTCTTT
TRBJ1-1	-	-	TRBV7-9	CASSLEGHTEAFF	TGTGCCAGCAGCTTAGAGGGGCACACTGAAGCTTTCTTT
TRBJ1-1	-	-	TRBV4-1	CASSHPIGEAFF	TGCGCCAGCAGCCACCCAATAGGCGAAGCTTTCTTT
TRBJ2-7	TRBD2	-	TRBV4-3	CASSQSGLAGYEQYF	TGCGCCAGCAGCCAATCCGGACTAGCGGGATACGAGCAGTACTTC
TRBJ1-6	TRBD1	few	TRBV19	CASSMGQGNSPLHF	TGTGCCAGTAGTATGGGACAGGGAAATTCACCCCTCCACTTT